One and the same sample provided the 17 T cell receptor beta chains below, sequenced in a study of blood T cell repertoires in COVID-19. Clones were read by immunoSEQ multiplex PCR, and TCRdb kept only the in-frame ones, dropping some. Of approximately 200,000 clones in the sample, more than 85% were seen once. Sequenced: peripheral blood. Receptors were obtained from a man in his sixties or seventies with active or convalescent COVID-19.

This clone was seen once. The chain employs TRBV3-1 (or the pseudogene TRBV3-2) and TRBJ1-1; TRBD1 is a possible D gene (5 bases). The CDR3 length is 14 residues. The germline gives CDR1 LGHDT, CDR2 YNNKEL (reference sequence). The V and J ends lost 4 bases and 0 bases respectively, with 9 bases between them. As DNA, the CDR3 is TGTGCCAGCAGCCGGGGGGATTTGAACACTGAAGCTTTCTTT. Translated, it gives CASSRGDLNTEAFF.

This chain uses TRBV13 with TRBJ2-5, with 10 nucleotides matching TRBD2. Looked up from germline, CDR1 is PRHDT and CDR2 is FYEKMQ (reference sequence). V lost 4 bases to trimming and J lost 7 bases; unmatched junction nucleotides: 6. CDR3 length: 14 amino acids. CDR3 sequence (DNA): TGTGCCAGCAGCTCTAGCGGGGGTGAGGGGACCCAGTACTTC. Translated: CASSSSGGEGTQYF.

V and J are TRBV19 and TRBJ2-1, with 10 bases matching TRBD2. V shed 6 bases and J 7 bases; nucleotides not matched to a gene: 6. Looked up from germline, CDR1 is LNHDA and CDR2 is SQIVND (reference sequence). This CDR3 has 14 residues. CDR3 protein: CASRPSGSPNEQFF. CDR3 nucleotides: TGTGCCAGTAGGCCTAGCGGGAGTCCAAATGAGCAGTTCTTC.

The chain uses TRBV10-3 and TRBJ2-7; 9 bases are shared with TRBD1. After removal of 3 bases from V and 5 bases from J, the junction contained 8 bases not matched to a gene. CDR1 ENHRY and CDR2 SYGVKD come from the germline V gene. The CDR3 is made up of 15 amino acids. As DNA, the CDR3 is TGTGCCATCAGTGATCTTGGGACAGGGTCCCACGAGCAGTACTTC. Its protein is CAISDLGTGSHEQYF.

The V and J genes are TRBV5-1 and TRBJ2-1, with TRBD2 matching over 8 bases. The CDR3 is 15 amino acids. J lost 2 bases, V lost 1 base, and 2 bases had no gene match. Germline lookup yields CDR1 SGHRS and CDR2 YFSETQ. CDR3 bases: TGCGCCAGCAGCTTGTCAGCGGGGGCCTACAATGAGCAGTTCTTC. Translated, it gives CASSLSAGAYNEQFF.

The chain couples TRBV6-6 to TRBJ1-2; D remains unclear. Germline V gene lookup returns CDR1 MNHNY and CDR2 SVGAGI (reference sequence). The CDR3 loop spans 15 amino acids. Trimming cost V 4 bases and J 7 bases, with 19 bases left between them. This chain's CDR3 is CASSLTNGSPSGYTF. For the CDR3, the DNA is TGTGCCAGCAGTTTAACAAATGGGTCCCCTAGTGGCTACACCTTC.

The V and J genes are TRBV5-5 and TRBJ2-7, with TRBD1 matching 7 bases. Looked up from germline, CDR1 is SGHKS and CDR2 is YYEKEE (reference sequence). After removal of 4 bases from V and 0 bases from J, the junction contained 7 bases not matched to a gene. The CDR3 contains 15 residues. The DNA of the CDR3 is TGTGCCAGCAGCGTCGGACAGGTGATCTCCTACGAGCAGTACTTC. It is translated as CASSVGQVISYEQYF. The variable domain in full, completed from reference TRBV5-5 and TRBJ2-7, reads DAGVTQSPTHLIKTRGQQVTLRCSPISGHKSVSWYQQVLGQGPQFIFQYYEKEERGRGNFPDRFSARQFPNYSSELNVNALLLGDSALYLCASSVGQVISYEQYFGPGTRLTVT.

The rearrangement links TRBV19 to TRBJ2-7; maybe TRBD2 (5 bases). V was clipped by 3 bases and J by 6 bases, with 15 bases between them. This CDR3 contains 14 residues. CDR1 is LNHDA and CDR2 is SQIVND in the germline V gene (reference sequence). This CDR3 is CASSIGNARGEQYF. In DNA form, the CDR3 reads TGTGCCAGTAGTATCGGGAATGCTCGGGGCGAGCAGTACTTC.

V usage is TRBV28 and J usage is TRBJ2-5; 8 bases map to TRBD2. V lost 3 bases and J lost 2; bases outside the gene matches: 20. Germline V gene lookup returns CDR1 MDHEN and CDR2 SYDVKM. The CDR3 spans 20 residues. The CDR3 DNA is TGTGCCAGCAGTTTTAACCCCTTAGCGGGACCAGGTAACAGACAAGAGACCCAGTACTTC. Its translation: CASSFNPLAGPGNRQETQYF.

This clone has a single count. The V and J genes are TRBV4-1 and TRBJ2-5, with TRBD2 identical over 7 bases. Germline V gives CDR1 MGHRA, CDR2 YSYEKL. This CDR3 region has 14 residues. V was clipped by 1 base and J by 3 bases; unmatched bases: 2. CDR3 in DNA: TGCGCCAGCAGCCAAGCTAGCGGAAAAGAGACCCAGTACTTC. Its translation is CASSQASGKETQYF.

The rearrangement links TRBV9 to TRBJ2-7, with D hard to call. The ends were cut back, 0 bases at V and 3 bases at J, with 10 bases in the middle. This CDR3 comprises 14 residues. The germline gives CDR1 SGDLS, CDR2 YYNGEE. Here the CDR3 reads CASSVGLVGYEQYF. The CDR3 coding sequence is TGTGCCAGCAGCGTAGGCCTAGTGGGCTACGAGCAGTACTTC.

The CDR3 DNA reads as TGTGCCAGCAGCTTAGATGTGAGCGGGGGCCCCACAGATACGCAGTATTTT. Its translation is CASSLDVSGGPTDTQYF. The V and J genes are TRBV7-9 and TRBJ2-3, with TRBD2 identical over 8 bases. Trimming removed 1 base from V and 2 bases from J; junction bases left unmatched: 8. Per the germline V gene, CDR1 is SEHNR and CDR2 is FQNEAQ (reference sequence). CDR3 length equals 17 residues.

The V and J genes are TRBV30 and TRBJ1-3; D remains unclear. The germline V gene encodes CDR1 GTSNPN and CDR2 SVGIG (reference sequence). V dropped 1 base and J dropped 0 bases, with 10 bases sitting between them. The CDR3 is 15 residues long. The CDR3 nucleotides are TGTGCCTGGAGTGGATCCAGTAACTCTGGAAACACCATATATTTT. Its translation: CAWSGSSNSGNTIYF.

V is TRBV23-1 and J is TRBJ2-4; D might be TRBD1 (6 bases). TRBV23-1 is labeled an ORF, and its function is uncertain. This CDR3 contains 19 residues. V lost 4 bases to trimming and J lost 0 bases, with 22 bases between them. The DNA of the CDR3 is TGCGCCAGCAGTCTGACCACGCTCAGGGGAATTGAAGCCAAAAACATTCAGTACTTC. The encoded protein is CASSLTTLRGIEAKNIQYF.

The CDR3 region is CAWSSGGPYEQYF. The CDR3 coding sequence is TGTGCCTGGAGTTCGGGAGGTCCCTACGAGCAGTACTTC. This chain joins TRBV30 and TRBJ2-7; 7 nucleotides match TRBD2. This CDR3 comprises 13 residues. CDR1 GTSNPN and CDR2 SVGIG come from the germline V gene (reference sequence). V shed 2 bases, J shed 2 bases, and the junction held 3 bases outside the gene matches.

The V gene is TRBV7-2, the J gene TRBJ1-4; TRBD1 matches at 8 bases. Germline-derived CDR1 and CDR2 are SGHTA and FQGNSA. The CDR3 totals 14 residues. With 2 bases clipped from V and 6 bases from J, the junction kept 2 bases outside the gene matches. CDR3 DNA sequence: TGTGCCAGCAGCTTACCAGGGGGCTATGAAAAACTGTTTTTT. Translation gives CASSLPGGYEKLFF. The full variable domain, completed using reference TRBV7-2 and TRBJ1-4, is GAGVSQSPSNKVTEKGKDVELRCDPISGHTALYWYRQSLGQGLEFLIYFQGNSAPDKSGLPSDRFSAERTGGSVSTLTIQRTQQEDSAVYLCASSLPGGYEKLFFGSGTQLSVL.

V usage is TRBV30 and J usage is TRBJ1-3; D is unclear. With 0 bases removed from V and 3 bases from J, the gap between germline ends came to 12 bases. From germline, CDR1 is GTSNPN and CDR2 SVGIG (reference sequence). This CDR3 is 15 amino acids long. CDR3 protein: CAWSVFTSGGNTIYF. The DNA for the CDR3 is TGTGCCTGGAGTGTTTTTACCTCGGGTGGAAACACCATATATTTT. The full variable domain, its missing parts supplied by reference TRBV30 and TRBJ1-3, is SQTIHQWPATLVQPVGSPLSLECTVEGTSNPNLYWYRQAAGRGLQLLFYSVGIGQISSEVPQNLSASRPQDRQFILSSKKLLLSDSGFYLCAWSVFTSGGNTIYFGEGSWLTVV.